This TCR beta chain came from a study of post-analysis software for immune sequencing data. The TCR beta cDNA libraries carried unique molecular identifiers. TCRdb re-called the PCR reads through MiXCR, storing one row per CDR3 protein. The data hold fewer than 850,000 distinct CDR3 sequences, with roughly 27% observed a single time. The CDR3 covers 16 residues. The ends lost 5 bases at V and 10 bases at J; junction bases unmatched: 10. Germline V CDR1 and CDR2: SGHTA, FQGNSA. This clonotype came up a few times. The antigen is not known. Whole-study results and caveats: Roughly 5 TRBV segments were significantly more frequent in patients than in controls. TRBV5-6, TRBV5-1 and TRBV20-1 were among these segments.

The sample consisted of blood. The source is a girl aged 10 to 17 with multiple sclerosis. The chain links TRBV7-2 to TRBJ1-6, with TRBD1 matching over 11 bases. CDR3 residues: CASSATGTGGRSPLHF. The CDR3 DNA reads as TGTGCCAGCAGCGCGACCGGGACAGGGGGTAGGTCACCCCTCCACTTT.